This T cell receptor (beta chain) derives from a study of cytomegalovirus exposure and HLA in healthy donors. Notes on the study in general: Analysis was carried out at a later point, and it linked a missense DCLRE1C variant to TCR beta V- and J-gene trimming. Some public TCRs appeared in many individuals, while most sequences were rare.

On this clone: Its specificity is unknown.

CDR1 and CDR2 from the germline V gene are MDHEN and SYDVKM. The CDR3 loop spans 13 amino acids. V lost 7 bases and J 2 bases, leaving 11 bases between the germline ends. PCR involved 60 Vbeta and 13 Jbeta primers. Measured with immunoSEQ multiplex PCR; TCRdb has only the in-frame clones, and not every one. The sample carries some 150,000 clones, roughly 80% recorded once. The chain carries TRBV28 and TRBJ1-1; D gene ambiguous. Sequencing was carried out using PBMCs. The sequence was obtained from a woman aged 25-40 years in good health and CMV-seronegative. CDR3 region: CASNELTNTEAFF. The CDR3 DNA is TGTGCCAGCAATGAACTCACTAACACTGAAGCTTTCTTT.